The next 11 T cell receptor beta chains were all read from a single sample in a study of metastatic and nonmetastatic thyroid tumors. All patients were treatment-naive before thyroid surgery. TCRdb reprocessed the PCR reads using MiXCR. Seen here are roughly 44,000 clones, approximately 24% observed once, and the top ten hold approximately 14%. What was sequenced was tumor tissue. The receptors were gathered from a female donor with papillary thyroid cancer or a benign thyroid nodule (not recorded which). Some clones in this sample may be carry-over from other donors' samples.

This clone has just a few counts. Sequence at one end of the junction differs from germline and may be a read error. The J gene is TRBJ1-4, the V gene TRBV28; perhaps TRBD1 as D (5 bases). This CDR3 has 15 amino acids. Germline V CDR1 and CDR2: MDHEN, SYDVKM. The CDR3 loop reads CAGSSGARDLEKLFF. The CDR3 DNA is TGTGCCGGCAGTTCCGGGGCCAGGGATTTAGAAAAACTGTTTTTT.

This clone was seen repeatedly, ten times or more. This chain uses TRBV6-2 or TRBV6-3 with TRBJ2-3; 9 nucleotides agree with TRBD2. From germline, CDR1 is MNHEY and CDR2 SVGEGT. Losses at the gene ends were 0 bases for V and 4 bases for J; bases not matched to a gene: 5. This CDR3 has 16 residues. CDR3 nucleotide sequence: TGTGCCAGCAGTTACTCTGATGGCGGGGGGGCAGATACGCAGTATTTT. Encoded protein: CASSYSDGGGADTQYF.

This clone came up many times. V is TRBV3-1 and J is TRBJ2-3, with a weak D call TRBD2 (5 bases). This CDR3 has 14 residues. Looked up from germline, CDR1 is LGHDT and CDR2 is YNNKEL (reference sequence). V lost 2 bases to trimming and J lost 2 bases, with 8 bases between them. The CDR3 loop is CASSQTGFTDTQYF. The CDR3 DNA sequence: TGTGCCAGCAGCCAAACGGGATTCACAGATACGCAGTATTTT.

This clone was seen a few times. V is TRBV6-1 and J is TRBJ2-7, with D possibly TRBD1 on 5 matching bases. Trimming cost V 5 bases and J 4 bases, with 15 bases left between them. There are 14 residues in the CDR3. Germline V gene data show CDR1 as MNHNS and CDR2 as SASEGT. This CDR3 is CASSPLQVLYEQYF. As DNA, the CDR3 is TGTGCCAGCAGTCCCCTACAGGTGTTATACGAGCAGTACTTC.

This clone has at least ten counts. This chain uses TRBV7-9 with TRBJ2-7, with 9 bases lining up with TRBD2. CDR1 is SEHNR, CDR2 FQNEAQ, per germline (reference sequence). V lost 3 bases and J lost 5; bases outside the gene matches: 5. The CDR3 sequence is 14 residues long. CDR3 bases: TGTGCCAGCAGCTTGGGACTAGCTTCCCACGAGCAGTACTTC. This gives the protein CASSLGLASHEQYF.

This clone was found many times. This rearrangement joins TRBV20-1 to TRBJ1-1; D uncertain. This CDR3 contains 15 residues. The V end was cut by 1 base, the J end by 5 bases, with 17 bases between. CDR1 is DFQATT, CDR2 SNEGSKA, per germline (reference sequence). CDR3 coding DNA: TGCAGTGCTAGAGGTCAAAGGGCTGGCGGGACTGAAGCTTTCTTT. Residues: CSARGQRAGGTEAFF.

The J gene is TRBJ2-7, the V gene TRBV11-1; 9 nucleotides line up with TRBD2. There are 16 residues in the CDR3. Germline loops: CDR1 SGHAT, CDR2 FQDESV (reference sequence). The J segment lost 5 bases and the V segment lost 5 bases, leaving 13 bases of the junction unmatched. CDR3 sequence: CASSPLSSGGPHEQYF. As DNA, the CDR3 is TGTGCCAGCAGCCCGTTGAGTAGCGGGGGACCCCACGAGCAGTACTTC. Full variable domain (remainder filled in from reference TRBV11-1 and TRBJ2-7): EAEVAQSPRYKITEKSQAVAFWCDPISGHATLYWYRQILGQGPELLVQFQDESVVDDSQLPKDRFSAERLKGVDSTLKIQPAELGDSAMYLCASSPLSSGGPHEQYFGPGTRLTVT.

The V and J genes are TRBV5-1 and TRBJ1-1; D unclear. Germline CDR1 SGHRS, CDR2 YFSETQ. The CDR3 has 16 residues. The ends were cut back, 0 bases at V and 0 bases at J, with 12 bases in the middle. The CDR3 nucleotides read TGCGCCAGCAGCTTGGCGGTCCCACCTATGAACACTGAAGCTTTCTTT. It yields the protein CASSLAVPPMNTEAFF.

V is TRBV5-8 and J is TRBJ2-7, with 9 positions matching TRBD1. The V gene end was trimmed by 4 bases and the J gene end by 4 bases; junction bases not matched to a gene: 9. Germline V gene sequence: CDR1 SGHTS, CDR2 YDEGEE. The CDR3 has 15 amino acids. Here the CDR3 DNA reads TGTGCCAGCAGCCCGAGACAGGGGGTAGGGTACGAGCAGTACTTC. It translates to CASSPRQGVGYEQYF.

This clone was detected many times. The V call is TRBV28, the J call TRBJ1-2; D not certain. Trimming cost V 4 bases and J 6 bases, with 24 bases left between them. The V gene's germline CDR1 is MDHEN and CDR2 SYDVKM. The CDR3 spans 17 residues. CDR3 in DNA: TGTGCCAGCAGTTCGTTTATCACCGGGTCAAATCTTGATGGCTACACCTTC. Protein product: CASSSFITGSNLDGYTF.

The J gene is TRBJ2-1, the V gene TRBV20-1; D is perhaps TRBD1 or TRBD2 (5 bases each). Trimming took 0 bases from V and 5 from J, leaving 17 bases between them. Germline values: CDR1 DFQATT, CDR2 SNEGSKA (reference sequence). The CDR3 is made up of 16 amino acids. CDR3 nucleotides: TGCAGTGCTAGAGATCAGGGAGTGGCTGGGCACAATGAGCAGTTCTTC. This translates into CSARDQGVAGHNEQFF.